This TCR beta chain was captured in a study of blood T cell repertoires in COVID-19. Study-level information: Some COVID-19 samples were acute and others convalescent; all came from the United States, Italy and Spain.

From germline, CDR1 is MNHEY and CDR2 SVGAGI. This CDR3 has 12 amino acids. With V trimmed by 8 bases and J by 6 bases, 4 bases remained unmatched. Per the original methods: Estimation of nucleated cell counts relied on the amplification of reference gene primers. Profiling relied on immunoSEQ multiplex PCR, and the TCRdb table lists in-frame clones only, not all of them. That table is the source of V, J and clone size, and D and trimming were worked out from the DNA. The repertoire holds 150,000 to 200,000 clones, roughly 77% seen once, with approximately 12% in the top ten. This sequence was found in a woman older than 75 with COVID-19, enrolled during active disease. The sample was peripheral blood. The V call is TRBV6-5, the J call TRBJ2-7; TRBD1 matches 10 bases. The CDR3 spells CASLDRGSEQYF. The CDR3 coding sequence is TGTGCCAGCTTGGACAGGGGGAGCGAGCAGTACTTC.